This entry concerns a single TCR beta chain. The antigen is not known. The sample carries other DNA sequences with the same CDR3. This sample stems from a study of T cells in localized non-small cell lung cancer. Findings and limits, study-wide: Across samples, adjacent lung featured a median approximately 60 of the top 100 tumor clones. Elevated circulating T cell density in blood was associated with longer overall survival.

Method: immunoSEQ multiplex PCR; TCRdb's copy keeps in-frame clones and lacks some. The table records 90,000 to 95,000 clones, roughly 86% of them present only once. The sequence derives from a man aged 40-75 years with stage I squamous cell lung carcinoma. The sequencing used peripheral blood, collected before any cancer treatment.

CDR3 region: CASSRDSNQPQHF. Written as DNA, the CDR3 is TGTGCCAGTTCGAGGGATAGCAATCAGCCCCAGCATTTT. The V gene is TRBV6-5, the J gene TRBJ1-5; D unresolved. Germline V gene data show CDR1 as MNHEY and CDR2 as SVGAGI. Between the trimmed V and J ends, which lost 9 bases and 0 bases, there was a span of 9 bases. The CDR3 has 13 amino acids.